This T cell receptor (beta chain) derives from a study of blood T cell repertoires in COVID-19 (dated by TCRdb to the early 2020s). Looking at the study overall: Samples covering the acute and convalescent phases of COVID-19 were provided by collaborators in the United States, Italy and Spain. Subjects who had been exposed to COVID-19, were actively infected with it, or had recovered from it provided the deeply sampled blood TCRbeta repertoires that made up the dataset. Samples came from the ongoing ImmuneRACE study (first 160 participants) plus 1,254 subjects from 6 global collaborators. A de-identified subject ID, COVID-19 status, age in years and sex were almost always included in the sample metadata. The prospective study material was composed of cDNA or gDNA derived from T cells, B-cell-depleted T cells, or PBMCs. Where HLA class I and class II types were available, the types were taken from metadata supplied by the sample provider, not from assay-based typing. The repertoires were released in a freely available public database intended as a resource for research on the immune response to SARS-CoV-2. Study-wide conclusions, independent of this receptor: The quantity of clinical and demographic metadata differed by source and by participant and was supplied without curation.

In the case of this clone: It has no known antigen specificity. No much larger clone exists at a distance of one base, and base qualities are not known.

The collaborating institutions used their own protocols to collect whole blood in K2EDTA tubes. For TCRbeta analysis, collaborators shipped samples as frozen whole blood, isolated PBMCs, or DNA extracted from either of those sample types. CDR1 and CDR2 are drawn from the germline V gene: LGHNA, YSLEER. The CDR3 starts with the cysteine, ends with the phenylalanine, and has 14 residues. CDR3 DNA is the only sequence kept; it has 42 bases, read in frame from the first base. Here V drops 2 bases and J drops 4 bases, and the junction holds 3 bases not matched to any gene. The immunoSEQ Assay, a bias-controlled multiplex PCR, was used to amplify TCRbeta CDR3 regions from genomic DNA. On the study's bioinformatics: Nucleated cell counts per sample were estimated from amplification of reference gene primers within the assay. To quantify the absolute abundance of each unique TCRbeta CDR3 rearrangement, sequence reads were collapsed and filtered. For each sample, productive Simpson clonality was calculated by taking the square root of Simpson's diversity index across productive rearrangements. Imported from immuneACCESS, the table was reduced by TCRdb to in-frame sequences with V and J called. These copies leave out some clones; in studies compared against another copy, an unresolved V gene accounts for under half, and the cause of the remainder is not known. V, J and clone size were drawn from that table, and D and trimming were deduced from the DNA. The sample yields approximately 77,000 clones; more than 80% were counted once. The ten largest account for around 5.2% of the sample.

In this chain, TRBV4-3 is recombined with TRBJ1-1, with 8 middle bases fitting TRBD1. The specimen was peripheral blood. The receptor was isolated from a woman between 65 and 79 years old with acute or convalescent COVID-19. The DNA sequence follows: TGCGCCAGCAGCCAATTCACAGGGGGCACTGAAGCTTTCTTT. This gives the protein CASSQFTGGTEAFF.